Reported below is one T cell receptor beta chain. No antigen is known for it. One end of the junction is discordant with germline, which a read error may explain. No cell sorting was done before RNA was extracted from the tissue. Donors were chemotherapy-naive, newly diagnosed lung cancer surgical patients in China, August–late 2014. The CDR3 totals 13 residues. CDR1 is KGHSH, CDR2 LQKENI, per germline. This specimen belongs to a study of tumor and adjacent non-tumor tissue in lung cancer. Study-level background: Histology: about twelve adenocarcinoma, a couple of squamous cell carcinoma, 1 small cell lung cancer.

Study-level findings and limits: Top 100 clones took a larger repertoire share in normal lung.

The library came from three nested PCR rounds adapted from ARM-PCR protocols. MiXCR, applied by TCRdb to the multiplex PCR reads, yields one record per CDR3 protein. The sample has approximately 86,000 distinct CDR3 sequences, just under 75% seen once. The specimen was lung tumor tissue. The chain uses TRBV18 and TRBJ1-1; the D gene is possibly TRBD1 (5 bases). This clonotype originated in a woman aged 35 to 49 with non-small cell lung cancer. The CDR3 loop reads CANSPSRGTEAFF. In DNA, the CDR3 is TGTGCCAACTCACCAAGTAGGGGCACTGAAGCTTTCTTT.